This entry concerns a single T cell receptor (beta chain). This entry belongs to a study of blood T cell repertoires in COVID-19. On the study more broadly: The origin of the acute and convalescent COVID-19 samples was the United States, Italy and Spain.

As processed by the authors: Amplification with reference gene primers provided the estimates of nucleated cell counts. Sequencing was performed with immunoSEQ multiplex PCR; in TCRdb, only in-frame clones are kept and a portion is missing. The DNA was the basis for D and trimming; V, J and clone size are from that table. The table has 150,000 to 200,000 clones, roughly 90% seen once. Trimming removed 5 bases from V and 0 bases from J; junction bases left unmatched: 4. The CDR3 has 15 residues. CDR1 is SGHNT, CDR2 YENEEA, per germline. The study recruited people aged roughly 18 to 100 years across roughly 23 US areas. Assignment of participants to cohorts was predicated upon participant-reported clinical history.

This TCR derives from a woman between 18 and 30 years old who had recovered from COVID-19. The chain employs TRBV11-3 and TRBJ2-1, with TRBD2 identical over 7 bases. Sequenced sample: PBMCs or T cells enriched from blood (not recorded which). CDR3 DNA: TGTGCCAGCAGCCTGAGCGGGGACTCCTACAATGAGCAGTTCTTC. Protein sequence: CASSLSGDSYNEQFF. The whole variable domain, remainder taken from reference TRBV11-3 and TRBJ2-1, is EAGVVQSPRYKIIEKKQPVAFWCNPISGHNTLYWYLQNLGQGPELLIRYENEEAVDDSQLPKDRFSAERLKGVDSTLKIQPAELGDSAVYLCASSLSGDSYNEQFFGPGTRLTVL.